This is a list of T cell receptor beta chains from one sample in a study of blood T cells in healthy people across ages. MiXCR was run by TCRdb on the 5' RACE reads, yielding one entry per CDR3 protein. This table holds about 780,000 distinct CDR3 sequences, around 45% found once. Sequenced material: blood. Every receptor here comes from a man older than 75 in good health. CDR3s include the opening cysteine and the closing phenylalanine or tryptophan. A D gene is named only where the DNA matches it firmly. The listing skips clone size in some rows; elsewhere it reads once, few, many or a size class.

abundance	v_gene	len	j_gene	d_gene	CDR3aa	CDR3nt
.	TRBV29-1	13	TRBJ2-3	TRBD1	CSVGRGYPDTQYF	TGCAGCGTTGGCAGGGGGTACCCAGATACGCAGTATTTT
.	TRBV7-2	19	TRBJ2-3	TRBD2	CASRGPPGTSGASTDTQYF	TGTGCCAGCAGGGGACCGCCCGGGACTAGCGGGGCTAGCACAGATACGCAGTATTTT
few	TRBV10-3	13	TRBJ2-3	.	CAIADTLGEAQYF	TGTGCCATCGCGGACACCCTCGGGGAGGCGCAGTATTTT
few	TRBV9	15	TRBJ2-2	.	CASSPRTVNTGELFF	TGTGCCAGCAGCCCCCGGACGGTGAACACCGGGGAGCTGTTTTTT
.	TRBV20-1	11	TRBJ2-7	.	CSAFNNFEQYF	TGCAGTGCTTTTAACAACTTCGAGCAGTACTTC
.	TRBV28	13	TRBJ2-3	.	CASSGMRGDTQYF	TGTGCCAGCAGCGGGATGCGCGGGGATACGCAGTATTTT
few	TRBV7-2	13	TRBJ1-1	.	CASSLVAGSEAFF	TGTGCCAGCAGCTTAGTCGCCGGATCTGAAGCTTTCTTT
few	TRBV28	14	TRBJ1-1	.	CASRSSRDGLKAFF	TGTGCCAGCAGGTCCAGCAGAGACGGACTTAAAGCTTTCTTT
once	TRBV5-1	14	TRBJ2-1	.	CASSLTSSVNEQFF	TGCGCCAGCAGCTTAACGAGTTCGGTAAATGAGCAGTTCTTC
few	TRBV30	13	TRBJ1-4	.	CACRPLPNEKLFF	TGTGCCTGTAGGCCGCTACCTAATGAAAAACTGTTTTTT
few	TRBV9	13	TRBJ1-2	.	CASSGPPYYGYTF	TGTGCCAGCAGCGGACCGCCCTACTATGGCTACACCTTC
few	TRBV4-2	16	TRBJ2-1	TRBD2	CASSPGTSDKGNEQFF	TGTGCCAGCAGCCCGGGGACTAGCGATAAGGGCAATGAGCAGTTCTTC
few	TRBV27	15	TRBJ2-7	.	CASSPEGLGGNEQYF	TGTGCCAGCAGTCCCGAGGGGCTGGGGGGCAATGAGCAGTACTTC
.	TRBV9	15	TRBJ2-1	TRBD2	CASSDGTSGSGEQFF	TGTGCCAGCAGCGACGGGACTAGCGGGAGTGGTGAGCAGTTCTTC
.	TRBV7-2	15	TRBJ2-4	.	CASSLEARAYPSQYF	TGTGCCAGCAGCTTAGAGGCCAGGGCGTACCCCTCGCAGTACTTC
many	TRBV28	13	TRBJ2-7	TRBD1	CASRRDRGYEQYF	TGTGCCAGCAGGCGCGACAGGGGCTACGAGCAGTACTTC
.	TRBV20-1	15	TRBJ2-3	.	CSARVPYLRADTQYF	TGCAGTGCTAGAGTGCCCTACCTGCGAGCGGATACGCAGTATTTT
.	TRBV29-1	13	TRBJ2-7	TRBD2	CSANSGIGYEQYF	TGCAGCGCTAATAGCGGGATAGGCTACGAGCAGTACTTC
many	TRBV27	17	TRBJ2-3	TRBD2	CASSSPGLEGSTDTQYF	TGTGCCAGCAGTTCACCGGGACTAGAGGGGAGCACAGATACGCAGTATTTT
many	TRBV4-1	16	TRBJ2-7	.	CASSQDITGASYEQYF	TGCGCCAGCAGCCAAGATATAACAGGTGCTAGCTACGAGCAGTACTTC
.	TRBV20-1	17	TRBJ2-7	TRBD2	CSARAPPQLAFSYEQYF	TGCAGTGCTAGAGCTCCACCCCAACTAGCGTTCTCCTACGAGCAGTACTTC
.	TRBV12-3/TRBV12-4	14	TRBJ2-5	TRBD1	CASSLVQGAETQYF	TGTGCCAGCAGTTTAGTCCAGGGGGCTGAGACCCAGTACTTC
.	TRBV27	15	TRBJ1-6	.	CASSTNGGSNSPLHF	TGTGCCAGCAGCACTAACGGCGGGAGTAATTCACCCCTCCACTTT
few	TRBV7-8	13	TRBJ2-1	.	CASSALEGNEQFF	TGTGCCAGCAGCGCGCTAGAGGGCAATGAGCAGTTCTTC
few	TRBV20-1	17	TRBJ2-7	TRBD2	CSAPGLAGGYISYEQYF	TGCAGTGCTCCCGGGCTAGCGGGAGGGTATATCTCCTACGAGCAGTACTTC
.	TRBV20-1	13	TRBJ2-5	.	CSAETDSQETQYF	TGCAGTGCTGAAACGGACAGTCAAGAGACCCAGTACTTC
few	TRBV29-1	13	TRBJ1-2	.	CSVAQDRSYGYTF	TGCAGCGTTGCCCAGGACCGCAGCTATGGCTACACCTTC
.	TRBV3-1	18	TRBJ2-1	.	CASSQGNPSVPPYNEQFF	TGTGCCAGCAGCCAAGGGAATCCTTCCGTGCCCCCCTACAATGAGCAGTTCTTC
many	TRBV29-1	15	TRBJ1-1	TRBD1	CSVAGRGQANTEAFF	TGCAGCGTTGCTGGCAGGGGGCAGGCGAACACTGAAGCTTTCTTT
.	TRBV7-6	16	TRBJ2-3	TRBD1	CASRRSGQGATDTQYF	TGTGCCAGCAGACGGTCTGGTCAGGGGGCGACAGATACGCAGTATTTT
.	TRBV20-1	15	TRBJ2-7	TRBD2	CSARDRAGGPWEQYF	TGCAGTGCTAGAGATAGGGCGGGAGGGCCATGGGAGCAGTACTTC
.	TRBV28	15	TRBJ2-1	.	CASSPDREGYNEQFF	TGTGCCAGCAGTCCTGACAGGGAGGGGTACAATGAGCAGTTCTTC
.	TRBV12-3/TRBV12-4	14	TRBJ1-2	.	CASSLAARDYGYTF	TGTGCCAGCAGTTTGGCGGCACGGGACTATGGCTACACCTTC
.	TRBV15	15	TRBJ1-5	.	CATSRDQGMGQPQHF	TGTGCCACCAGCAGAGACCAGGGTATGGGTCAGCCCCAGCATTTT
.	TRBV7-2	14	TRBJ2-4	TRBD1	CASSLAEGAGEQYF	TGTGCCAGCAGCTTAGCCGAGGGGGCAGGGGAGCAGTACTTC
few	TRBV20-1	11	TRBJ2-5	.	CSASWGGVQYF	TGCAGTGCTAGTTGGGGTGGGGTTCAGTACTTC
.	TRBV20-1	12	TRBJ1-1	TRBD1	CSAAGTGREAFF	TGCAGTGCTGCCGGGACAGGGAGGGAAGCTTTCTTT
few	TRBV20-1	18	TRBJ1-5	TRBD1	CSARDQRTGYRSNQPQHF	TGCAGTGCTAGAGATCAAAGGACAGGGTACCGGAGCAATCAGCCCCAGCATTTT
few	TRBV12-3/TRBV12-4	16	TRBJ2-2	TRBD2	CASSRVTSPQTGELFF	TGTGCCAGCAGTCGGGTGACTAGCCCCCAGACCGGGGAGCTGTTTTTT
few	TRBV20-1	14	TRBJ2-7	TRBD2	CSATSSGRVYEQYF	TGCAGTGCTACCTCTAGCGGGAGGGTCTACGAGCAGTACTTC
few	TRBV2	18	TRBJ2-1	TRBD2	CASSEADFLAGHHNEQFF	TGTGCCAGCAGTGAAGCTGATTTTCTAGCGGGTCACCACAATGAGCAGTTCTTC
.	TRBV20-1	19	TRBJ2-1	.	CSAPQYKRGGARRTNEQFF	TGCAGTGCTCCTCAATACAAGAGGGGGGGGGCGAGGAGGACGAATGAGCAGTTCTTC
.	TRBV20-1	15	TRBJ2-5	TRBD1	CSAREGQGPQETQYF	TGCAGTGCTAGAGAGGGACAGGGGCCCCAAGAGACCCAGTACTTC
.	TRBV28	16	TRBJ2-5	TRBD2	CASSLFSGGAKETQYF	TGTGCCAGCAGTTTGTTTAGCGGGGGGGCGAAGGAGACCCAGTACTTC
.	TRBV19	13	TRBJ2-7	.	CATTGEGSYEQYF	TGTGCCACCACAGGGGAGGGTTCCTACGAGCAGTACTTC
.	TRBV20-1	15	TRBJ2-5	TRBD2	CSASVLAGEAETQYF	TGCAGTGCTAGTGTCCTAGCGGGAGAGGCTGAGACCCAGTACTTC
.	TRBV9	15	TRBJ2-5	TRBD2	CASSGGGSRQETQYF	TGTGCCAGCAGTGGTGGCGGGAGCCGCCAAGAGACCCAGTACTTC
few	TRBV6-2/TRBV6-3	16	TRBJ2-7	.	CASSYSIGMDTYEQYF	TGTGCCAGCAGTTACTCGATAGGGATGGACACCTACGAGCAGTACTTC
few	TRBV20-1	14	TRBJ2-1	TRBD2	CSAAPGLAYNERFF	TGCAGTGCTGCCCCGGGACTAGCCTACAATGAGCGGTTCTTC
.	TRBV7-2	14	TRBJ2-7	.	CASTLDRNYGEQYF	TGTGCCAGCACCCTAGACAGGAACTACGGTGAGCAGTACTTC
.	TRBV29-1	14	TRBJ2-7	TRBD1	CSVEGQGLSYEQYF	TGCAGCGTTGAGGGACAGGGGCTCTCCTACGAGCAGTACTTC
.	TRBV20-1	13	TRBJ2-7	.	CSARGPQGSEQYF	TGCAGTGCTAGAGGGCCCCAGGGGAGCGAGCAGTACTTC